This is a list of T cell receptor beta chains from one sample in a study of T-cell memory formation after mild COVID-19. TCRdb itself ran the 5' RACE reads through MiXCR, one entry per CDR3 protein. The table includes around 340,000 distinct CDR3 sequences, roughly an eighth detected once. The sequenced material came from PBMCs or a T cell subset sorted from them (not recorded which). Receptor source: a man aged 18 to 35 who had mild COVID-19 (a few samples of this study predate the infection). Cell type and time point are not known. Both conserved end residues are part of each CDR3. The order of the fields is CDR3 protein, V gene, J gene.

cdr3_aa: CASSRVGQPQHF
v_call: TRBV2
j_call: TRBJ1-5

cdr3_aa: CASSPLGGWGYTF
v_call: TRBV4-2
j_call: TRBJ1-2

cdr3_aa: CASSFDGVEQYF
v_call: TRBV12-3/TRBV12-4
j_call: TRBJ2-7

cdr3_aa: CASSLETSGEETQYF
v_call: TRBV5-1
j_call: TRBJ2-5

cdr3_aa: CASSQDRASAGGTDTQYF
v_call: TRBV4-2
j_call: TRBJ2-3

cdr3_aa: CASSDPGSSSYNEQFF
v_call: TRBV2
j_call: TRBJ2-1

cdr3_aa: CASSLVVRAGSTGELFF
v_call: TRBV5-8
j_call: TRBJ2-2

cdr3_aa: CASSQVGQLGQETQYF
v_call: TRBV3-1
j_call: TRBJ2-5

cdr3_aa: CASSDLGITQYF
v_call: TRBV3-1
j_call: TRBJ2-3

cdr3_aa: CASSLSLAGVNEQFF
v_call: TRBV5-1
j_call: TRBJ2-1

cdr3_aa: CASSRQGYGQETQYF
v_call: TRBV12-3/TRBV12-4
j_call: TRBJ2-5

cdr3_aa: CASRPALSGINEQFF
v_call: TRBV7-2
j_call: TRBJ2-1

cdr3_aa: CASRQGIKTQYF
v_call: TRBV28
j_call: TRBJ2-5

cdr3_aa: CATSDFPGQGGPETQYF
v_call: TRBV24-1
j_call: TRBJ2-5